The clone carrying this T cell receptor beta chain was picked up many times. Antigen unknown. With the read ending 3 residues before the CDR3 end, the germline J gene is used to fill in that end. The sample originates from a study of T cell clonality in common variable immunodeficiency. CDR1 is MNHEY and CDR2 is SVGEGT in the germline V gene. This CDR3 contains 17 residues. J gave up 1 base and V 4 bases, and 4 bases lay outside the gene matches. Whole-study findings and limits: Links between repertoire features and CVID complications were heterogeneity-limited. Compared with healthy controls, CVID subjects showed increased TCRbeta clonality, mostly in about a third. In common variable immunodeficiency, TCR beta chains reportedly carried fewer deletions and N-nucleotide insertions. Fewer TCRbeta clones were shared among CVID subjects than controls.

Here immunoSEQ multiplex PCR was the method, and the copy in TCRdb shows in-frame clones only, minus some. The sample has 30,000 to 40,000 clones, none seen only once. The rearrangement joins TRBV6-2 or TRBV6-3 to TRBJ2-5; 15 nucleotides agree with TRBD2. The TCR was taken from a human donor with common variable immunodeficiency. Material: peripheral blood mononuclear cells. The DNA read from the CDR3 is TGTGCCAGCAGTTTAGGACTAGCGGGAGGGATCCAAGAGACC. Protein product: CASSLGLAGGIQET. The full CDR3 protein reads CASSLGLAGGIQETQYF.